This T cell receptor (beta chain) derives from a study of graft-versus-host responses after intestinal transplantation. Study in general: Isolated intestinal, liver-intestinal, or multivisceral transplants were what recipients had.

Study results and caveats: Present in recipient marrow, GvH clones included some that appeared first in ileum or blood.

With regard to this clone: Its antigen is as yet unknown.

Generated by immunoSEQ multiplex PCR, the TCRdb table keeps only in-frame clones and is missing some. The sample lists around 97,000 clones, 90% to 95% seen once, with roughly 0.2% in the top ten. This CDR3 is 14 amino acids long. V was clipped by 5 bases and J by 0 bases, with 8 bases between them. Germline-derived CDR1 and CDR2 are SEHNR and FQNEAQ (reference sequence). The receptor's source is a human donor who was the organ donor for an intestinal transplant. The rearrangement links TRBV7-9 to TRBJ1-3; D is unresolved. Sequenced here: unstimulated CD4+ T cells sorted from spleen or lymph node cells, sampled before transplant. The CDR3 here is CASSPSYSGNTIYF. For the CDR3, the DNA is TGTGCCAGCAGCCCTTCCTACTCTGGAAACACCATATATTTT.